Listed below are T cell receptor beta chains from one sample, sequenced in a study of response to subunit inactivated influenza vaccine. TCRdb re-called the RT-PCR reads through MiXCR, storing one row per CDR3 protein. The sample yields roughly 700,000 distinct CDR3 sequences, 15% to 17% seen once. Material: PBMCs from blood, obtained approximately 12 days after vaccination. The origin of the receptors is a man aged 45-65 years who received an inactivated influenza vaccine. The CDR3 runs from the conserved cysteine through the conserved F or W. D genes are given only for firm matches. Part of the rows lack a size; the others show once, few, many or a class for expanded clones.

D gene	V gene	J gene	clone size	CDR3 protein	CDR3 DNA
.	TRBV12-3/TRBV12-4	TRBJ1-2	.	CASSLWQGEGYTF	TGTGCCAGCAGTTTATGGCAGGGTGAGGGCTACACCTTC
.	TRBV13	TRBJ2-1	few	CASSLASGTPNNEQFF	TGTGCCAGCAGCTTAGCCTCCGGGACACCGAACAATGAGCAGTTCTTC
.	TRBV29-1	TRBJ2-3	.	CSVIGGSGTQYF	TGCAGCGTGATCGGGGGTTCAGGTACGCAGTATTTT
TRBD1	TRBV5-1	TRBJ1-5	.	CASSATGGSNQPQHF	TGCGCCAGCAGCGCGACAGGGGGTAGCAATCAGCCCCAGCATTTT
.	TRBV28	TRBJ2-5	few	CASFLTGTGRETQYF	TGTGCCAGCTTTCTTACAGGGACGGGTCGAGAGACCCAGTACTTC
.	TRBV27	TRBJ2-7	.	CASSFRLGHPEQYF	TGTGCCAGCAGTTTCCGATTAGGGCACCCCGAGCAGTACTTC
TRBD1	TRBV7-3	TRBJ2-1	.	CASSLPERGRYEQFF	TGTGCCAGCAGCTTACCGGAGAGGGGGCGGTATGAGCAGTTCTTC
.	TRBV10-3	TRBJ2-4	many	CAISETSPLAKNIQYF	TGTGCCATCAGTGAGACTAGCCCCCTAGCCAAAAACATTCAGTACTTC
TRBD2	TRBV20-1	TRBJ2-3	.	CSARDWTSRTDTQYF	TGCAGTGCTAGAGATTGGACTAGTAGAACAGATACGCAGTATTTT
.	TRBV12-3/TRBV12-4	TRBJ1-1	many	CASIQGVGTEAFF	TGTGCCAGCATCCAGGGTGTTGGGACTGAAGCTTTCTTT
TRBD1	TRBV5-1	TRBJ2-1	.	CASSSRGPNEQFF	TGCGCCAGCAGCTCCAGGGGGCCTAATGAGCAGTTCTTC
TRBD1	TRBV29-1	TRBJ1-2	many	CSVVGPTGEFGYGYTF	TGCAGCGTTGTGGGACCGACAGGGGAATTTGGCTATGGCTACACCTTC
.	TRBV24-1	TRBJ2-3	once	CATSGVAGAEDTQYF	TGTGCCACCAGTGGAGTAGCCGGGGCCGAAGATACGCAGTATTTT
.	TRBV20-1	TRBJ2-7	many	CSARGSGEQYF	TGCAGTGCTAGAGGTTCGGGTGAGCAGTACTTC
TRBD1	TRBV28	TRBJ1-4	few	CASSLSGRGREKLFF	TGTGCCAGCAGTTTATCGGGCAGGGGGAGGGAAAAACTGTTTTTT
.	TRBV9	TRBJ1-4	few	CASSARGWGSTNEKLFF	TGTGCCAGCAGCGCCCGGGGTTGGGGATCAACTAATGAAAAACTGTTTTTT
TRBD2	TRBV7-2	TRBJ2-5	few	CASSLGAGTSLETQYF	TGTGCCAGCAGCTTAGGGGCCGGGACTAGTTTGGAGACCCAGTACTTC
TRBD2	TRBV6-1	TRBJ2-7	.	CASSPTSPPYEQYF	TGTGCCAGCAGCCCGACTAGCCCTCCCTACGAGCAGTACTTC
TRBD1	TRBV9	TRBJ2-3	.	CASSTGQIGTDTQYF	TGTGCCAGCAGCACGGGACAGATTGGCACAGATACGCAGTATTTT
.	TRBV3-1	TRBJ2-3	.	CASSRRGGAWTDTQYF	TGTGCCAGCAGCCGCAGAGGGGGGGCCTGGACAGATACGCAGTATTTT
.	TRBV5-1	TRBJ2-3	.	CASSSTDYPDTQYF	TGCGCCAGCAGCTCGACGGACTACCCGGATACGCAGTATTTT
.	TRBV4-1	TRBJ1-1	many	CASSQDVGESTEAFF	TGCGCCAGCAGCCAAGATGTGGGGGAAAGTACTGAAGCTTTCTTT
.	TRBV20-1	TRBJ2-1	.	CSARRRRDPLPVQFF	TGCAGTGCTAGACGCCGCCGGGACCCTCTCCCGGTGCAGTTCTTC
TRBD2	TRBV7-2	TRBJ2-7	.	CARACGGSLTYEQYF	TGTGCCAGAGCTTGCGGCGGGAGCCTTACCTACGAGCAGTACTTC
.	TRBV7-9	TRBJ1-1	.	CASSPIQGTEAFF	TGTGCCAGCAGCCCCATTCAGGGTACTGAAGCTTTCTTT
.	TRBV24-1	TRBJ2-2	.	CATRPNANTGELFF	TGTGCCACCAGGCCGAACGCGAACACCGGGGAGCTGTTTTTT
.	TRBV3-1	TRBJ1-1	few	CASSQDLGFTEAFF	TGTGCCAGCAGCCAAGATTTGGGGTTCACTGAAGCTTTCTTT
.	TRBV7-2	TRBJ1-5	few	CASSLGWGVDQPQHF	TGTGCCAGCAGCTTAGGATGGGGGGTTGATCAGCCCCAGCATTTT
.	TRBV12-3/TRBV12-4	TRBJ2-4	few	CASSLERVQGLKNIQYF	TGTGCCAGCAGTTTAGAGAGGGTCCAGGGCCTAAAAAACATTCAGTACTTC
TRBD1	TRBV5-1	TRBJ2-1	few	CASSLWTGDEQFF	TGCGCCAGCAGCCTATGGACAGGTGATGAGCAGTTCTTC
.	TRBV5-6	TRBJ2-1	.	CASSFGAFNEQFF	TGTGCCAGCAGCTTTGGAGCCTTCAATGAGCAGTTCTTC
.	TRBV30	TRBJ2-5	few	CAWSDGGETQYF	TGTGCCTGGAGTGATGGGGGGGAGACCCAGTACTTC
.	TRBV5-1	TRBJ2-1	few	CASSLQDEQFF	TGCGCCAGCAGCTTGCAAGATGAGCAGTTCTTC
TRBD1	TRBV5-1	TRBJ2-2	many	CASSSGQGASGELFF	TGCGCCAGCAGCTCGGGACAGGGGGCCTCCGGGGAGCTGTTTTTT
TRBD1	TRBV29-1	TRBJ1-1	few	CSVRGQGGQNTEAFF	TGCAGCGTGAGGGGACAGGGAGGTCAAAACACTGAAGCTTTCTTT
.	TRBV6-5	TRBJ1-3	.	CASSYSVTGPGNTIYF	TGTGCCAGCAGTTACTCGGTCACAGGTCCTGGAAACACCATATATTTT
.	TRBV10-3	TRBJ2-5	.	CAISESGQGRRETQYF	TGTGCCATCAGTGAGTCTGGGCAGGGAAGGAGGGAGACCCAGTACTTC
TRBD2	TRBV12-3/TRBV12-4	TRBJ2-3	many	CASSLGISGGSTDTQYF	TGTGCCAGCAGTTTAGGGATTAGCGGGGGTAGCACAGATACGCAGTATTTT
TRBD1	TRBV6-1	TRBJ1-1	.	CASSRIQDRANTEAFF	TGTGCCAGCAGTCGAATCCAGGACAGGGCGAACACTGAAGCTTTCTTT
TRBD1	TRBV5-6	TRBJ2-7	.	CASSLTYGTVYEQYF	TGTGCCAGCAGCTTGACCTACGGGACAGTCTACGAGCAGTACTTC
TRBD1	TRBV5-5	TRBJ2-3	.	CASSPGEGQSFPRTYF	TGTGCCAGCAGCCCCGGTGAGGGACAGTCCTTTCCACGCACGTATTTT
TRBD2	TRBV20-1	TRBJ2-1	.	CSAPRSSGGYNEQFF	TGCAGTGCTCCCAGGTCCAGCGGGGGATACAATGAGCAGTTCTTC
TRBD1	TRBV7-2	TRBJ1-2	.	CASSRGGQGSYGYTF	TGTGCCAGCAGCCGAGGGGGACAGGGGAGCTATGGCTACACCTTC
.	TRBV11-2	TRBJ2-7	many	CASSLPRDGIRLAEYEQYF	TGTGCCAGCAGCTTACCTCGGGACGGAATCCGACTTGCGGAGTACGAGCAGTACTTC
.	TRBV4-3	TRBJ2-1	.	CASSQARGVPQFF	TGCGCCAGCAGCCAAGCTAGAGGGGTACCTCAGTTCTTC
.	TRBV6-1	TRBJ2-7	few	CASSPRGVGSSYEQYF	TGTGCCAGCAGTCCACGCGGGGTGGGAAGCTCCTACGAGCAGTACTTC
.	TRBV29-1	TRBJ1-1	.	CSVPAGGAGTEAFF	TGCAGCGTCCCTGCGGGGGGCGCGGGCACTGAAGCTTTCTTT
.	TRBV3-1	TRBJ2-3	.	CASSQEPSADTQYF	TGTGCCAGCAGCCAAGAGCCCAGTGCAGATACGCAGTATTTT
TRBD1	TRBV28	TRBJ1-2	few	CASSSPGQQGRRGYTF	TGTGCCAGCAGTTCCCCTGGCCAACAGGGGAGGAGGGGCTACACCTTC
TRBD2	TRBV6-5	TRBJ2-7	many	CASSYSPAGGNEQYF	TGTGCCAGCAGTTACTCTCCAGCGGGGGGCAACGAGCAGTACTTC
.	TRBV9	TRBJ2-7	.	CTSSVGAGVREQYF	TGTACCAGCAGCGTAGGGGCAGGGGTGAGGGAGCAGTACTTC
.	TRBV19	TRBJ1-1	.	CASSSPAGEAFF	TGTGCCAGTAGCTCCCCGGCGGGGGAAGCTTTCTTT
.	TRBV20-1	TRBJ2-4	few	CSVERGAKDIQYF	TGCAGCGTAGAAAGGGGGGCGAAGGACATTCAGTACTTC
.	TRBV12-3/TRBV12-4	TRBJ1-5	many	CASSYSGQSQPQHF	TGTGCCAGCAGTTATTCCGGACAGAGCCAGCCCCAGCATTTT
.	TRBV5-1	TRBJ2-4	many	CASSPDDRVGTAKNIQYF	TGCGCCAGCAGCCCGGACGATAGAGTGGGGACAGCCAAAAACATTCAGTACTTC
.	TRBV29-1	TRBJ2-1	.	CSVDEGLGEQFF	TGCAGCGTTGATGAGGGGCTAGGTGAGCAGTTCTTC
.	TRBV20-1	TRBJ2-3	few	CSAPRGGGADTQYF	TGCAGTGCCCCCCGAGGGGGGGGTGCAGATACGCAGTATTTT
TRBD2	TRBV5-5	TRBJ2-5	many	CASSWGAGGGETQYF	TGTGCCAGCAGCTGGGGAGCGGGGGGAGGAGAGACCCAGTACTTC
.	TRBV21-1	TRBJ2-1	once	CAPLADYYNEQFF	TGTGCCCCACTAGCGGACTACTACAATGAGCAGTTCTTC